Below are 27 T cell receptor beta chains sequenced from a single sample in a study of response to subunit inactivated influenza vaccine. TCRdb fed the RT-PCR reads into MiXCR, producing one record per CDR3 protein. This sample yields roughly 500,000 distinct CDR3 sequences, of which 16% are seen a single time; 3% belongs to the top ten. The specimen comprised CD4+ T cells sorted from PBMCs, sampled roughly 24 months after vaccination. These receptors originate from a man between 45 and 75 years old who received an inactivated influenza vaccine.

This clonotype was seen more than once but under ten times. V gene TRBV6-1 combines with J gene TRBJ2-3; D gene unclear. CDR1 and CDR2 from the germline V gene are MNHNS and SASEGT. V lost 0 bases, J lost 3 bases, and 7 bases lay in between. The CDR3 contains 14 residues. This CDR3 reads CASSEARPTDTQYF. CDR3 DNA: TGTGCCAGCAGTGAAGCGCGGCCAACAGATACGCAGTATTTT.

As for this clonotype: This could be a read error, since a much larger clone is one nucleotide away. The chain couples TRBV7-9 to TRBJ1-1; 8 bases fit TRBD1. V lost 11 bases and J lost 4; bases outside the gene matches: 12. Germline CDR1 reads SEHNR; CDR2 reads FQNEAQ (reference sequence). The CDR3 length is 14 residues. CDR3 protein: CAGGGTGLTTEAFF. Written as DNA, the CDR3 is TGTGCCGGCGGGGGGACAGGCCTTACCACTGAAGCTTTCTTT.

The rearrangement uses TRBV29-1 and TRBJ1-2; 8 positions match TRBD1. The CDR3 loop spans 12 amino acids. Germline CDR1 reads SQVTM; CDR2 reads ANQGSEA. The V segment lost 6 bases and the J segment 6 bases; nucleotides outside the gene matches: 6. The CDR3 reads CSVMTGDHGYTF. CDR3 DNA sequence: TGCAGCGTGATGACAGGGGACCATGGCTACACCTTC.

This clonotype occurred a few times. The DNA for the CDR3 is TGCAGTGCACAGGGCCCCAAAAACATTCAGTACTTC. Translated, it gives CSAQGPKNIQYF. The rearrangement joins TRBV20-1 to TRBJ2-4; a weak D match, TRBD1 (6 bases). Germline assignment: CDR1 DFQATT and CDR2 SNEGSKA (reference sequence). The CDR3 extends over 12 amino acids. V was shortened by 6 bases and J by 2 bases, with 8 bases between the two germline ends.

The rearrangement joins TRBV7-6 to TRBJ2-3, with TRBD2 matching 13 bases. CDR1 is SGHVS, CDR2 FNYEAQ, per germline. The length of the CDR3 is 15 residues. J was trimmed by 6 bases and V by 8 bases; bases with no gene match: 8. As DNA, the CDR3 is TGTGCCAGCCGCAGACTAGCGGGGGGAATGGATACGCAGTATTTT. As protein: CASRRLAGGMDTQYF.

This clonotype was counted at least ten times. This sequence joins TRBV12-3 or TRBV12-4 and TRBJ2-3, with 7 bases fitting TRBD1. V trimming: 6 bases; J trimming: 2 bases; junction bases outside the gene matches: 5. CDR3 length: 14 amino acids. The CDR3 nucleotides read TGTGCCAGCAGCAGACAGGGCAACACAGATACGCAGTATTTT. Translated, it gives CASSRQGNTDTQYF.

The chain carries TRBV29-1 and TRBJ1-5, with D tentatively TRBD2 (6 bases). The DNA end favors TRBJ2-3, so the J call may be wrong. CDR1 SQVTM and CDR2 ANQGSEA come from the germline V gene. This CDR3 is built from 13 residues. CDR3 coding DNA: TGCAGCGTCGAGGAGGGGAGCAATCAGCCCCAGTATTTT. Protein sequence: CSVEEGSNQPQYF.

The rearrangement joins TRBV12-3 or TRBV12-4 to TRBJ2-7, with TRBD2 identical over 11 bases. The V gene end was trimmed by 3 bases and the J gene end by 1 base; junction bases not matched to a gene: 2. The CDR3 has 15 amino acids. CDR3 sequence: CASSLTSGDSYEQYF. The CDR3 DNA sequence: TGTGCCAGCAGTTTGACTAGCGGGGATTCCTACGAGCAGTACTTC.

This clonotype showed up many times. This rearrangement joins TRBV4-3 to TRBJ2-7; 8 bases agree with TRBD1. The V gene's germline CDR1 is LGHNA and CDR2 YSLEER. This CDR3 is 15 amino acids long. Unmatched junction bases numbered 4, after V lost 0 bases and J lost 3 bases. Written as DNA, the CDR3 is TGCGCCAGCAGCCAAGAATTAGACAGGGGCTACGAGCAGTACTTC. Translating gives CASSQELDRGYEQYF.

The V call is TRBV6-1, the J call TRBJ2-3, with unresolved D. Per germline, CDR1 MNHNS and CDR2 SASEGT. The CDR3 has 14 amino acids. Trimming took off 2 bases at V and 5 bases at J, with 11 bases between the two ends. For the CDR3, the DNA is TGTGCCAGCAGTGAAAGTGGGTTGGGAGATACGCAGTATTTT. Protein sequence: CASSESGLGDTQYF.

This clonotype was recorded at least ten times. The V gene is TRBV4-2, the J gene TRBJ2-1, with TRBD2 matching over 8 bases. V gave up 4 bases and J gave up 4 bases; unmatched junction bases: 9. CDR3 length equals 16 residues. Looked up from germline, CDR1 is LGHNA and CDR2 is YNFKEQ. Here the CDR3 DNA reads TGTGCCAGCAGCCCCTCTGCGGGAGGTGGGTACAATGAGCAGTTCTTC. This translates into CASSPSAGGGYNEQFF.

The chain recombines TRBV28 with TRBJ2-3, with 9 bases lining up with TRBD2. Germline V CDR1 and CDR2: MDHEN, SYDVKM. The CDR3 covers 17 residues. Germline trimming cut 3 bases from V and 1 base from J; bases unmatched to any gene: 8. CDR3 DNA: TGTGCCAGCAGTTTTCCTAGACTAGCGGCCCGCACAGATACGCAGTATTTT. It translates to CASSFPRLAARTDTQYF.

This clonotype was recorded many times. CDR3 sequence reads: CASSPTGWGTGELFF. The CDR3 nucleotides read TGTGCCAGCAGCCCTACGGGATGGGGCACCGGGGAGCTGTTTTTT. The chain uses TRBV9 and TRBJ2-2; D is possibly TRBD2 (5 bases). Trimming took off 4 bases at V and 4 bases at J, with 14 bases between the two ends. The CDR3 is 15 residues long. In germline, CDR1 is SGDLS, CDR2 YYNGEE.

The chain combines TRBV12-3 or TRBV12-4 with TRBJ2-7; D might be TRBD1 or TRBD2, each matching 7 bases. CDR3 length equals 14 residues. Deletions cut 5 bases from V and 5 bases from J, with 16 bases between. The CDR3 nucleotides read TGTGCCAGCAGTAAGGAGGGGGCGGGGGACGAGCAGTACTTC. It translates to CASSKEGAGDEQYF.

This clonotype showed up just a few times. At one of its ends the junction is not consistent with the germline gene, which may arise from a read error. This sequence joins TRBV5-1 and TRBJ2-1; 15 nucleotides match TRBD2. Germline V gives CDR1 SGHRS, CDR2 YFSETQ. This CDR3 region has 14 residues. The CDR3 DNA reads as TGCGCCAGCTTCCCGGGACTAGCGGGAGGAAAGGGGGTCTTC. Translated, it gives CASFPGLAGGKGVF. Based on the CDR3 plus reference TRBV5-1 and TRBJ2-1, the full variable domain is KAGVTQTPRYLIKTRGQQVTLSCSPISGHRSVSWYQQTPGQGLQFLFEYFSETQRNKGNFPGRFSGRQFSNSRSEMNVSTLELGDSALYLCASFPGLAGGKGVFGPGTRLTVL.

CDR3 coding DNA: TGCAGTGCTAGACGGACCGAAGCCCCCTACGAGCAGTACTTC. This encodes CSARRTEAPYEQYF. The chain uses TRBV20-1 and TRBJ2-7, with unresolved D. Germline V gives CDR1 DFQATT, CDR2 SNEGSKA (reference sequence). The CDR3 is made up of 14 amino acids. Deletions cut 2 bases from V and 2 bases from J, with 13 bases between.

This sequence joins TRBV4-3 and TRBJ2-5, with TRBD2 matching 9 bases. The CDR3 contains 16 residues. Trimming took 5 bases from V and 3 from J; bases not matched to a gene: 10. Germline loops: CDR1 LGHNA, CDR2 YSLEER. The CDR3 region has the DNA TGCGCCAGCAGCTCACTTCGTTCTAGCGGGGAAGAGACCCAGTACTTC. Its protein is CASSSLRSSGEETQYF.

This clonotype was counted a few times. This chain links TRBV20-1 with TRBJ2-6, with TRBD1 matching 9 bases. This CDR3 has 16 residues. V shed 5 bases, J shed 1 base, and the junction held 6 bases outside the gene matches. Per the germline V gene, CDR1 is DFQATT and CDR2 is SNEGSKA (reference sequence). The CDR3 is CSAVTGGASGANVLTF. The DNA for the CDR3 is TGCAGTGCTGTTACAGGGGGCGCGTCTGGGGCCAACGTCCTGACTTTC.

This clonotype has only a few counts. The gene calls are TRBV12-3 or TRBV12-4 and TRBJ1-5; D unresolved. Trimming left V 5 bases short and J 3 bases short, with 14 bases between. This CDR3 has 15 residues. The CDR3: CASSRRRDVNQPQHF. The CDR3, as DNA: TGTGCCAGCAGTCGGAGGCGGGATGTCAATCAGCCCCAGCATTTT.

The chain couples TRBV4-1 to TRBJ2-7, with 7 bases that match TRBD1. J was trimmed by 3 bases and V by 0 bases; bases with no gene match: 14. The CDR3 is 18 residues long. Germline assignment: CDR1 MGHRA and CDR2 YSYEKL. CDR3 DNA sequence: TGCGCCAGCAGCCAAGATCAGGGGGTGCGGGTTGGAAGCTACGAGCAGTACTTC. Protein product: CASSQDQGVRVGSYEQYF.

V gene TRBV5-1 combines with J gene TRBJ2-5, with D tentatively TRBD2 (6 bases). The germline V gene has CDR1 SGHRS and CDR2 YFSETQ. The CDR3 covers 15 residues. V was clipped by 1 base and J by 5 bases, with 15 bases between them. CDR3 bases: TGCGCCAGCAGCTTGAGTCACGGGGGTGAGGAGACCCAGTACTTC. Amino acids: CASSLSHGGEETQYF.

The sample holds many counts of this clonotype. The V and J genes are TRBV20-1 and TRBJ1-4; D remains ambiguous. The V gene lost 6 bases and the J gene lost 6 bases, with 14 bases spanning the gap. The CDR3 length is 13 residues. CDR1 DFQATT and CDR2 SNEGSKA come from the germline V gene (reference sequence). The CDR3 coding sequence is TGCAGTGCGGGCGGACGGGGTCATGAAAAACTGTTTTTT. Translated, it gives CSAGGRGHEKLFF.

The chain has TRBV7-2 and TRBJ1-5; possible D gene TRBD1, 6 bases. Germline V lookup: CDR1 SGHTA, CDR2 FQGNSA. The CDR3 length is 16 residues. V lost 1 base, J lost 4 bases, and 14 bases lay in between. The CDR3 DNA sequence: TGTGCCAGCAGCTTAGTGTTCAGGGGAGGTAATCAGCCCCAGCATTTT. Encoded protein: CASSLVFRGGNQPQHF.

The CDR3 DNA follows: TGCGCCAGCAGTGCCGGGTTTGCCTACAATGAGCAGTTCTTC. Protein sequence: CASSAGFAYNEQFF. The V gene is TRBV10-1, the J gene TRBJ2-1; D not resolved. The CDR3 covers 14 residues. The germline V gene has CDR1 WNHNN and CDR2 SYGVQD (reference sequence). Trimming took off 4 bases at V and 2 bases at J, with 9 bases between the two ends.

The chain is built from TRBV14 and TRBJ2-1; TRBD2 matches 7 bases. The CDR3 sequence is 14 residues long. V shed 4 bases and J 9 bases; nucleotides not matched to a gene: 9. Germline CDR1 reads SGHDN; CDR2 reads FVKESK. In DNA form, the CDR3 reads TGTGCCAGCAGCCCCCAGATGGGGGAGGGTGAGCAGTTCTTC. As protein: CASSPQMGEGEQFF.

The chain couples TRBV24-1 to TRBJ2-3; 9 positions agree with TRBD1. CDR1 is KGHDR, CDR2 SFDVKD, per germline. This CDR3 spans 15 amino acids. V lost 7 bases to trimming and J lost 1 base; unmatched junction nucleotides: 5. This CDR3 reads CATSDTGGGTDTQYF. The CDR3 DNA follows: TGTGCCACCAGCGATACAGGGGGCGGCACAGATACGCAGTATTTT.

The gene calls are TRBV3-1 and TRBJ2-7, with D maybe TRBD1 (6 bases). The ends were cut back, 2 bases at V and 0 bases at J, with 14 bases in the middle. The germline V gene has CDR1 LGHDT and CDR2 YNNKEL (reference sequence). The CDR3 runs to 16 residues. CDR3 region: CASSQLTGPFSYEQYF. The CDR3 coding sequence is TGTGCCAGCAGCCAACTGACAGGACCGTTCTCCTACGAGCAGTACTTC.